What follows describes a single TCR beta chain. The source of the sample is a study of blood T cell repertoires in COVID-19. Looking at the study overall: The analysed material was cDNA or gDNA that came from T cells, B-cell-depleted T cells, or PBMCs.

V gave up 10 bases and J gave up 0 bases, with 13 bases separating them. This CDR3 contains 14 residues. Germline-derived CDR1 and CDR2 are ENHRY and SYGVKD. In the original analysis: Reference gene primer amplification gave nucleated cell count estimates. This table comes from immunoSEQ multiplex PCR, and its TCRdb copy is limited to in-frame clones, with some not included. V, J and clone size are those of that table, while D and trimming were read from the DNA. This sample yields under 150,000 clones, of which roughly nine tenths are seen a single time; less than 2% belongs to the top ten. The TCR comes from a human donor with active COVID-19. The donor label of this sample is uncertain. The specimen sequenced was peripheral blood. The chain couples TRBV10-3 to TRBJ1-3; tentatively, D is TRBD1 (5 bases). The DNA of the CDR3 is TGTGCCAACGGTGGCGGGGGCTCTGGAAACACCATATATTTT. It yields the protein CANGGGGSGNTIYF.